The clone carrying this T cell receptor beta chain came up a few times. The record originates from a study of blood T cell dynamics during melanoma immunotherapy. Specified time point: pre-treatment baseline. Data came from immunoSEQ multiplex PCR; TCRdb stores just in-frame clones and leaves some out. The table includes under 7,500 clones, approximately 85% detected once. This sequence was found in a human donor with melanoma. Source: blood, taken from a patient treated with checkpoint blockade.

The DNA of the CDR3 is TGTGCCAGCAGTGAGCAGGGGAATCAGCCCCAGCATTTT. Protein sequence: CASSEQGNQPQHF. The chain recombines TRBV2 with TRBJ1-5, with D possibly matching TRBD1 (6 bases). Germline CDR1 SNHLY, CDR2 FYNNEI. The CDR3 extends over 13 amino acids. V was shortened by 3 bases and J by 4 bases, with 7 bases between the two germline ends. Together with reference TRBV2 and TRBJ1-5, the CDR3 gives the full variable domain: EPEVTQTPSHQVTQMGQEVILRCVPISNHLYFYWYRQILGQKVEFLVSFYNNEISEKSEIFDDQFSVERPDGSNFTLKIRSTKLEDSAMYFCASSEQGNQPQHFGDGTRLSIL.